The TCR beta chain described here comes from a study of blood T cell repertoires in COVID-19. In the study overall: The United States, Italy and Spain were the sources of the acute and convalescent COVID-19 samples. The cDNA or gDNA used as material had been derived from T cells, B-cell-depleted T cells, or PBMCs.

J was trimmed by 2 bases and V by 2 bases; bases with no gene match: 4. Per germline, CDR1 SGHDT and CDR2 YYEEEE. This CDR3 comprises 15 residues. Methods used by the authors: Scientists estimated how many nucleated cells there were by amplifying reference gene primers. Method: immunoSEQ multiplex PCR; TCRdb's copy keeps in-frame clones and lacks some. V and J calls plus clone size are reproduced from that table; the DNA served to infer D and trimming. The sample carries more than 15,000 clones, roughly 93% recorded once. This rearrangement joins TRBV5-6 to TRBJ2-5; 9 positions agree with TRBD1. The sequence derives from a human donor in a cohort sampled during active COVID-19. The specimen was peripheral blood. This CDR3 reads CASSFETGGQETQYF. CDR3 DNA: TGTGCCAGCAGCTTCGAGACAGGGGGACAAGAGACCCAGTACTTC.